This T cell receptor (beta chain) was identified in a study of T cells in Graves' hyperthyroidism and ophthalmopathy. Findings and limits, study-wide: Among thyroid clonotypes expanded above 0.001, most also appeared in blood. A model using 13 V-J features told ophthalmopathy apart from stable hyperthyroidism.

This clonotype was seen ten or more times. Its antigen remains unknown. Germline V gene lookup returns CDR1 SGHRS and CDR2 YFSETQ. The germline V and J ends were trimmed by 0 bases and 9 bases, with 7 bases remaining between them. CDR3 size: 12 residues. TCR beta CDR3 sequences were amplified from RNA transcripts. First-round RT-PCR targeting the TCR CDR3 was performed with the HTBI primer set. One entry per CDR3 protein, called by TCRdb with MiXCR from the multiplex PCR reads. The table records 300,000 to 350,000 distinct CDR3 sequences, roughly 18% of them present only once. Inclusion characteristics of ophthalmopathy patients comprised a Clinical Activity Score of at least 3, a NOSPECS grade of at least 4, and duration under 3 months.

The sequenced material came from blood. V gene TRBV5-1 combines with J gene TRBJ2-4; D ambiguous. The TCR comes from a middle-aged woman with Graves' ophthalmopathy. Here the CDR3 reads CASSLGNGIQYF. The CDR3 nucleotides are TGCGCCAGCAGCTTGGGTAATGGCATTCAGTACTTC.